These 27 T cell receptor beta chains were sequenced from one sample in a study of T-cell reconstitution after alpha-beta-depleted transplantation in children. Unique molecular identifiers featured in how the TCRbeta library was prepared. TCRdb re-called the PCR reads with MiXCR, one entry per CDR3 protein. The sample has around 300,000 distinct CDR3 sequences; roughly 12% are singletons. The input for sequencing was peripheral blood, taken 180 days after TCRalphabeta/CD19-depleted stem cell transplant. All receptors come from a male patient aged 2-10 years who had a stem cell transplant for chronic granulomatous disease, so the T cells may come from the graft donor.

The chain uses TRBV12-3 or TRBV12-4 and TRBJ2-2; D unclear. This CDR3 is built from 11 residues. V was trimmed by 9 bases and J by 7 bases, leaving 9 bases between them. CDR3 protein: CARRSGGELFF. The CDR3 DNA follows: TGTGCCAGGAGGAGTGGCGGGGAGCTGTTTTTT.

This clonotype was counted at least ten times. This chain connects TRBV7-9 to TRBJ2-3; the D gene is possibly TRBD2 (5 bases). This CDR3 has 15 residues. Trimming shortened V by 2 bases and J by 4 bases, and 13 bases separated the two germline ends. Looked up from germline, CDR1 is SEHNR and CDR2 is FQNEAQ (reference sequence). This CDR3 is CASSLTGISADTQYF. The DNA for the CDR3 is TGTGCCAGCAGCTTAACGGGGATTTCGGCAGATACGCAGTATTTT. The full variable domain, completed using reference TRBV7-9 and TRBJ2-3, is DTGVSQNPRHKITKRGQNVTFRCDPISEHNRLYWYRQTLGQGPEFLTYFQNEAQLEKSRLLSDRFSAERPKGSFSTLEIQRTEQGDSAMYLCASSLTGISADTQYFGPGTRLTVL.

The V gene is TRBV4-2, the J gene TRBJ2-3; D not certain. The CDR3 covers 14 residues. The germline V gene encodes CDR1 LGHNA and CDR2 YNFKEQ. Deletions cut 0 bases from V and 6 bases from J, with 10 bases between. The CDR3 sequence: CASSQDLAIDTQYF. The CDR3 region has the DNA TGTGCCAGCAGCCAAGACCTCGCAATCGATACGCAGTATTTT.

This clonotype was observed many times. The chain couples TRBV4-1 to TRBJ2-7; perhaps TRBD1 as D (5 bases). The germline V gene has CDR1 MGHRA and CDR2 YSYEKL. CDR3 length: 13 residues. V was cut by 4 bases and J by 2 bases, with 9 bases left in between. CDR3 nucleotide sequence: TGCGCCAGCAGCCGGGGCCGAACCTACGAGCAGTACTTC. Encoded protein: CASSRGRTYEQYF.

This clonotype was recorded at least ten times. The V call is TRBV27, the J call TRBJ1-1, with D hard to call. The CDR3 totals 13 residues. Germline V gene data show CDR1 as MNHEY and CDR2 as SMNVEV (reference sequence). The V end lost 0 bases, the J end lost 7 bases, and 9 bases lay between the germline ends. For the CDR3, the DNA is TGTGCCAGCAGTTTATCTGGCCGGGTTGAAGCTTTCTTT. Its protein product is CASSLSGRVEAFF.

This clonotype was counted ten times or more. V is TRBV10-3 and J is TRBJ2-7; 8 positions match TRBD2. The germline V gene encodes CDR1 ENHRY and CDR2 SYGVKD. The CDR3 totals 14 residues. The V segment lost 6 bases and the J segment 2 bases; nucleotides outside the gene matches: 6. CDR3 coding DNA: TGTGCCATCAGCCCTAGCGGGTCCGCCTACGAGCAGTACTTC. Residues: CAISPSGSAYEQYF.

This clonotype came up many times. The chain links TRBV29-1 to TRBJ2-7; 11 nucleotides line up with TRBD1. Germline CDR1 reads SQVTM; CDR2 reads ANQGSEA. CDR3 size: 13 residues. Trimming removed 4 bases from V and 3 bases from J; junction bases left unmatched: 2. CDR3 in DNA: TGCAGCGTTGGGGGACAGGGGGACTACGAGCAGTACTTC. This sequence encodes CSVGGQGDYEQYF.

The table lists this clonotype with many counts. The chain carries TRBV12-3 or TRBV12-4 and TRBJ2-7; D gene ambiguous. The CDR3 has 12 amino acids. V shed 3 bases and J shed 3 bases, with 6 bases lying between them. The CDR3 reads CASSFDLYEQYF. The CDR3 region has the DNA TGTGCCAGCAGTTTTGACCTCTACGAGCAGTACTTC.

This clonotype was counted many times. The rearrangement uses TRBV14 and TRBJ2-1, with TRBD1 matching over 8 bases. This CDR3 comprises 15 residues. Unmatched junction bases numbered 10, after V lost 4 bases and J lost 8 bases. In germline, CDR1 is SGHDN, CDR2 FVKESK. The CDR3 DNA reads as TGTGCCAGCAGCCTAAGTAAGACAGGGGCTCATGAGCAGTTCTTC. This sequence encodes CASSLSKTGAHEQFF.

In this sample, this clonotype turned up many times. The gene calls are TRBV4-2 and TRBJ1-3; 9 positions agree with TRBD1. CDR1 and CDR2 (germline): LGHNA, YNFKEQ. CDR3 size: 19 residues. Trimming cost V 0 bases and J 4 bases; bases outside gene matches: 13. The CDR3 DNA reads as TGTGCCAGCAGCCAAGATGGTTTCGGGACAGGGTCTGCCGGAAACACCATATATTTT. It yields the protein CASSQDGFGTGSAGNTIYF.

At least ten counts were recorded for this clonotype. This chain connects TRBV28 to TRBJ1-3; TRBD1 might be the D (6 bases). Germline CDR1 is MDHEN and CDR2 is SYDVKM. The CDR3 is made up of 15 amino acids. Trimming left V 2 bases short and J 3 bases short, with 11 bases between. The CDR3 DNA is TGTGCCAGCAGTTTAGGGGGCGCGAGTGGAAACACCATATATTTT. Amino acid sequence: CASSLGGASGNTIYF.

The sample holds many counts of this clonotype. This rearrangement joins TRBV27 to TRBJ1-5; D remains ambiguous. The CDR3 runs to 13 residues. Trimming removed 6 bases at V and 1 base at J, with 7 bases between. Germline CDR1 is MNHEY and CDR2 is SMNVEV (reference sequence). For the CDR3, the DNA is TGTGCCAGCAGGCCGGGGAGCAATCAGCCCCAGCATTTT. It translates to CASRPGSNQPQHF.

This clonotype was counted ten times or more. The chain joins TRBV5-1 to TRBJ2-2, with a possible D match to TRBD2 (5 bases). Germline CDR1 and CDR2: SGHRS and YFSETQ. The CDR3 runs to 16 residues. The ends were cut back, 2 bases at V and 6 bases at J, with 17 bases in the middle. For the CDR3, the DNA is TGCGCCAGCAGCTTTAGCCCCCCTCCCGGGGCCGGGGAGCTGTTTTTT. Translated, it gives CASSFSPPPGAGELFF.

This chain links TRBV14 with TRBJ1-2; no firm D call. Looked up from germline, CDR1 is SGHDN and CDR2 is FVKESK. This CDR3 has 13 amino acids. Between the trimmed V and J ends, which lost 2 bases and 4 bases, there was a span of 8 bases. The CDR3 DNA follows: TGTGCCAGCAGCCAAAACGATATCTATGGCTACACCTTC. Residues: CASSQNDIYGYTF.

Many counts were recorded for this clonotype. This sequence joins TRBV20-1 and TRBJ2-5; perhaps TRBD2 as D (7 bases). V was cut by 5 bases and J by 5 bases, with 18 bases left in between. Germline lookup yields CDR1 DFQATT and CDR2 SNEGSKA (reference sequence). There are 14 residues in the CDR3. CDR3 region: CSAPRGAALETQYF. CDR3 in DNA: TGCAGTGCTCCCCGGGGGGCGGCGTTGGAGACCCAGTACTTC.

The chain combines TRBV10-3 with TRBJ2-5; 10 nucleotides match TRBD2. From germline, CDR1 is ENHRY and CDR2 SYGVKD. V gave up 5 bases and J gave up 2 bases; unmatched junction bases: 17. The CDR3 has 19 amino acids. CDR3 in amino acids: CAISLNLSPGTSEQETQYF. The CDR3, as DNA: TGTGCCATCAGTTTAAATCTCTCACCCGGGACTAGCGAACAAGAGACCCAGTACTTC.

The chain joins TRBV5-4 to TRBJ2-2, with 9 bases that match TRBD2. The CDR3 spans 18 residues. The germline V gene has CDR1 SGHNT and CDR2 YYREEE (reference sequence). Germline trimming cut 3 bases from V and 5 bases from J; bases unmatched to any gene: 14. The CDR3 is CASSSSLTGTSLTGELFF. CDR3 in DNA: TGTGCCAGCAGCTCATCCCTAACCGGGACTAGCCTTACCGGGGAGCTGTTTTTT.

This clonotype came up many times. The rearrangement joins TRBV5-1 to TRBJ2-5, with 7 bases identical to TRBD2. The CDR3 covers 15 residues. After removal of 0 bases from V and 1 base from J, the junction contained 3 bases not matched to a gene. Germline loops: CDR1 SGHRS, CDR2 YFSETQ. The CDR3 region has the DNA TGCGCCAGCAGCTTGGAGGCTAGCGGCCAAGAGACCCAGTACTTC. Protein sequence: CASSLEASGQETQYF. Supplemented by reference TRBV5-1 and TRBJ2-5, the full variable domain reads KAGVTQTPRYLIKTRGQQVTLSCSPISGHRSVSWYQQTPGQGLQFLFEYFSETQRNKGNFPGRFSGRQFSNSRSEMNVSTLELGDSALYLCASSLEASGQETQYFGPGTRLLVL.

This clonotype was observed many times. The chain carries TRBV7-2 and TRBJ1-4, with D unresolved. V was cut by 1 base and J by 5 bases, with 11 bases left in between. Germline CDR1 reads SGHTA; CDR2 reads FQGNSA. This CDR3 spans 15 amino acids. The CDR3 protein is CASSLGTVHNEKLFF. The CDR3 DNA follows: TGTGCCAGCAGCTTAGGGACCGTTCACAATGAAAAACTGTTTTTT.

The table lists this clonotype with many counts. The chain recombines TRBV12-3 or TRBV12-4 with TRBJ2-7, with 8 positions matching TRBD2. Trimming took 5 bases from V and 4 from J; bases not matched to a gene: 10. This CDR3 has 15 amino acids. The CDR3 is CASSSSGTLGYEQYF. In DNA form, the CDR3 reads TGTGCCAGCAGTAGTAGCGGGACGCTGGGGTACGAGCAGTACTTC.

This chain links TRBV6-4 with TRBJ2-1, with D possibly being TRBD2 (7 bases). CDR3 length equals 20 residues. Germline assignment: CDR1 MRHNA and CDR2 SNTAGT. V was cut by 3 bases and J by 5 bases, with 29 bases left in between. For the CDR3, the DNA is TGTGCCAGCAGTGAATTTAGAGAGGGGGATGAGACTAGCAAAAACAATGAGCAGTTCTTC. It is translated as CASSEFREGDETSKNNEQFF.

This clonotype was counted at least ten times. This chain connects TRBV5-1 to TRBJ2-1, with TRBD1 identical over 11 bases. The CDR3 is made up of 16 amino acids. The germline V gene has CDR1 SGHRS and CDR2 YFSETQ. The V segment lost 4 bases and the J segment 7 bases; nucleotides outside the gene matches: 10. The CDR3 loop is CASSPTGTGGQNEQFF. The CDR3 DNA reads TGCGCCAGCAGCCCGACCGGGACAGGGGGACAGAATGAGCAGTTCTTC.

This clonotype came up many times. The genes are TRBV27 and TRBJ2-1; D is possibly TRBD2 (6 bases). The CDR3 contains 16 residues. With 5 bases removed from V and 0 bases from J, the gap between germline ends came to 14 bases. Per the germline V gene, CDR1 is MNHEY and CDR2 is SMNVEV (reference sequence). The DNA for the CDR3 is TGTGCCAGCAGTCCTCGGAGGGGAAGCTCCTACAATGAGCAGTTCTTC. As protein: CASSPRRGSSYNEQFF.

This clonotype has at least ten counts. This chain joins TRBV6-5 and TRBJ2-2; possible D gene TRBD2, 7 bases. Trimming took off 2 bases at V and 5 bases at J, with 15 bases between the two ends. The CDR3 is 16 amino acids. CDR1 MNHEY and CDR2 SVGAGI come from the germline V gene. CDR3 residues: CASSYVRGAGTGELFF. The CDR3 coding sequence is TGTGCCAGCAGTTACGTTCGGGGGGCCGGGACCGGGGAGCTGTTTTTT.

This clonotype was recorded many times. The rearrangement uses TRBV5-5 and TRBJ2-5; either TRBD1 or TRBD2 may fit D (5 bases each). The CDR3 sequence is 14 residues long. Germline CDR1 reads SGHKS; CDR2 reads YYEKEE (reference sequence). V lost 0 bases and J 7 bases, leaving 13 bases between the germline ends. In nucleotides, the CDR3 is TGTGCCAGCAGCTTGGAAGGGACCCCTTCGACCCAGTACTTC. This sequence encodes CASSLEGTPSTQYF.

There are many counts of this clonotype. This chain uses TRBV7-9 with TRBJ2-7; 10 nucleotides match TRBD1. The CDR3 is 15 residues long. The V gene's germline CDR1 is SEHNR and CDR2 FQNEAQ (reference sequence). V trimming: 5 bases; J trimming: 7 bases; junction bases outside the gene matches: 11. Written as DNA, the CDR3 is TGTGCCAGCAGCCCTCAGCCGGGACAGGGGCAGGAGCAGTACTTC. Amino acid sequence: CASSPQPGQGQEQYF.

For this clonotype: Possible read error: a much larger clone is one base away. This sequence joins TRBV20-1 and TRBJ2-7; 8 nucleotides match TRBD1. Per the germline V gene, CDR1 is DFQATT and CDR2 is SNEGSKA (reference sequence). The CDR3 loop spans 14 amino acids. Trimming cost V 2 bases and J 3 bases; bases outside gene matches: 6. The CDR3 loop is CSARIRDRIYEQYF. DNA for the CDR3: TGCAGTGCTAGAATCCGGGACAGGATCTACGAGCAGTACTTC.